This T cell receptor (beta chain) was obtained from a study of beta chain features in type 1 diabetes. Broader study findings: Shortening that was moderate but significant affected the TCRB CDR3s of Type 1 diabetes patients in all four CD4+ subsets. PCR, the amplification step, might favor shorter templates, equally in patients and controls.

Worth noting for this clone: No antigen is known for it.

Germline loops: CDR1 LNHDA, CDR2 SQIVND (reference sequence). Trimming removed 5 bases from V and 7 bases from J; junction bases left unmatched: 10. The CDR3 length is 14 residues. The whole isolated RNA underwent reverse transcription, so sequencing captured expressed TCRB transcripts. Measured with immunoSEQ multiplex PCR; TCRdb has only the in-frame clones, and not every one. The profile shows about 340,000 clones, 13% of them singletons. Stem cell-like memory, regulatory, central memory and naive CD4+ cells were sorted via CD45RO/CCR7/CD25/CD127/CD95/CD27. The sequence came from a woman between 18 and 29 years old with type 1 diabetes. What was sequenced was naive CD4+ T cells from blood. The chain combines TRBV19 with TRBJ1-1; 7 bases agree with TRBD1. The CDR3 loop reads CASSPRPQGGEAFF. The CDR3 DNA reads as TGTGCCAGTAGTCCGCGACCCCAGGGGGGTGAAGCTTTCTTT.